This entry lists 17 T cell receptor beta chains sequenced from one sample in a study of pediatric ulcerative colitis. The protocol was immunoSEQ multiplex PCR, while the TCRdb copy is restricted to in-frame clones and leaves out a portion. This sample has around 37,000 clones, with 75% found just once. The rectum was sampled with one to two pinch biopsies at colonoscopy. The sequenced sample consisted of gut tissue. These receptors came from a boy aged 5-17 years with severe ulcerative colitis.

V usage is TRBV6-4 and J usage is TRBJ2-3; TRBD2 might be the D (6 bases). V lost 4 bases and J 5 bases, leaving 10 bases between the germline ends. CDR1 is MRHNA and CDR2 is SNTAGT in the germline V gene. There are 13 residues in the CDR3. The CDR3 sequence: CASSAQGGDTQYF. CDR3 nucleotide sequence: TGTGCCAGCAGTGCCCAGGGAGGAGATACGCAGTATTTT.

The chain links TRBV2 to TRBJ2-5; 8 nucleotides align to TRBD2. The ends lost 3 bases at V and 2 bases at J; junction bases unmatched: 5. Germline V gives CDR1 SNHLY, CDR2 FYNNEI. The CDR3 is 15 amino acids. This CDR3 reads CASSESGGPQETQYF. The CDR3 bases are TGTGCCAGCAGTGAGAGCGGGGGCCCACAAGAGACCCAGTACTTC.

CDR3 residues: CASSSPRSTYEQYF. CDR3 DNA: TGTGCCAGCAGTTCCCCCCGGTCCACCTACGAGCAGTACTTC. The rearrangement joins TRBV27 to TRBJ2-7; D unclear. Germline V gives CDR1 MNHEY, CDR2 SMNVEV (reference sequence). Trimming pared 4 bases from V and 2 bases from J, leaving 12 bases between. The CDR3 runs 14 residues.

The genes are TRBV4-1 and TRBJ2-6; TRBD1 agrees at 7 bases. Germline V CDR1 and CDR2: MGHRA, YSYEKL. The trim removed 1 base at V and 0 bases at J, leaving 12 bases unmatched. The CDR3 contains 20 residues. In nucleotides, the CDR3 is TGCGCCAGCAGCCAAGCCAAAACCGGGACAGTGCTCTCTGGGGCCAACGTCCTGACTTTC. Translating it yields CASSQAKTGTVLSGANVLTF.

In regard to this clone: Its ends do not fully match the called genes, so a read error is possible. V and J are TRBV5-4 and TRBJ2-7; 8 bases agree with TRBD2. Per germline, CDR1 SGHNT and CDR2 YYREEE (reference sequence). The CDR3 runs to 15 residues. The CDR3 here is CASSLWGLVSSEQYF. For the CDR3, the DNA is TGTGCCAGCAGCTTGTGGGGACTAGTATCCTCCGAGCAGTACTTC.

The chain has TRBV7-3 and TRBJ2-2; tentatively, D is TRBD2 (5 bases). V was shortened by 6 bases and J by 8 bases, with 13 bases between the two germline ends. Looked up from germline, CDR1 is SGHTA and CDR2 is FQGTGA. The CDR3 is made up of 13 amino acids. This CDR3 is CASRTNSRGELFF. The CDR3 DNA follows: TGTGCCAGCAGGACTAACTCTAGGGGGGAGCTGTTTTTT.

CDR3 nucleotide sequence: TGCGCCAGCAGCTTCGGACCGGACAGGGCGAACACCGGGGAGCTGTTTTTT. Residues: CASSFGPDRANTGELFF. The genes are TRBV5-1 and TRBJ2-2; 8 bases are a match to TRBD1. CDR3 length: 17 residues. The V and J ends lost 2 bases and 0 bases, in that order; junction bases with no gene match: 6. Germline-derived CDR1 and CDR2 are SGHRS and YFSETQ.

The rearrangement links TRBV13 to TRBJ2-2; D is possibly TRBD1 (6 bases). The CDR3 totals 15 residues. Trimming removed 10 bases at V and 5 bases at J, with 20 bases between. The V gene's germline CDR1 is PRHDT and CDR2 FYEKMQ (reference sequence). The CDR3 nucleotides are TGTGCCACCACACGTGTGGGGGCCACGACCGGGGAGCTGTTTTTT. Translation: CATTRVGATTGELFF.

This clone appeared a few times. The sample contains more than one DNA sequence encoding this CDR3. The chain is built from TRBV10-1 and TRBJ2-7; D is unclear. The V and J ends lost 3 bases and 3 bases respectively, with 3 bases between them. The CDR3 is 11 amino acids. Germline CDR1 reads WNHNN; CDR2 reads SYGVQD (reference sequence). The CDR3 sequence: CASSEGYEQYF. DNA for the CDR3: TGCGCCAGCAGTGAAGGCTACGAGCAGTACTTC.

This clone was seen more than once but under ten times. This CDR3 is CSTARTGFLDTQYF. For the CDR3, the DNA is TGCAGCACCGCCCGGACAGGCTTTCTTGATACGCAGTATTTT. This chain connects TRBV29-1 to TRBJ2-3; TRBD1 matches at 7 bases. The V gene's germline CDR1 is SQVTM and CDR2 ANQGSEA. The CDR3 consists of 14 residues. V trimming: 8 bases; J trimming: 6 bases; junction bases outside the gene matches: 14.

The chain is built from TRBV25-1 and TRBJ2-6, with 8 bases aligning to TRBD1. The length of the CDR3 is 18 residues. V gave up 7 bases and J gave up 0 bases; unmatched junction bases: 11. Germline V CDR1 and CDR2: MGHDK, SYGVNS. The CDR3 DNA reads TGTGCCAGCACCCCAGGGGGGACAGGATACTCTGGGGCCAACGTCCTGACTTTC. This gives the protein CASTPGGTGYSGANVLTF.

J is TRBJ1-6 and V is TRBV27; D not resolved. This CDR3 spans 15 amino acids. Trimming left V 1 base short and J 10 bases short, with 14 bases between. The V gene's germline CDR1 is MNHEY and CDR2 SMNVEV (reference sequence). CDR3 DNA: TGTGCCAGCAGTTTATTCGGGGAGGAGCGGTCACCCCTCCACTTT. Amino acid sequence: CASSLFGEERSPLHF.

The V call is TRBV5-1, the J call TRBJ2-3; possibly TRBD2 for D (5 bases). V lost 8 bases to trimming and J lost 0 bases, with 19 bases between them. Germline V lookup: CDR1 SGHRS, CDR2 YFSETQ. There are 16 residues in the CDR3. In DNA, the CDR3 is TGCGCCAGTTTTCTGGGAGATCTCCCAAGCACAGATACGCAGTATTTT. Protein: CASFLGDLPSTDTQYF.

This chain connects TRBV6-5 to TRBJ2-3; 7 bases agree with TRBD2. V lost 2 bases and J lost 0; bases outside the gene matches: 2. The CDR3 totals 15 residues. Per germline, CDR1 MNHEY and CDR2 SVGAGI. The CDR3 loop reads CASSYGGVSTDTQYF. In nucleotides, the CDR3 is TGTGCCAGCAGTTACGGGGGGGTGAGCACAGATACGCAGTATTTT.

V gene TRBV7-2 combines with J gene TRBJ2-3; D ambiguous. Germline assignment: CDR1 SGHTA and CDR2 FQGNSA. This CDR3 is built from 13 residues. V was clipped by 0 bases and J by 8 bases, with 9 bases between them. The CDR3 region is CASSLARGATQYF. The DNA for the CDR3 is TGTGCCAGCAGCTTAGCTAGAGGCGCTACGCAGTATTTT.

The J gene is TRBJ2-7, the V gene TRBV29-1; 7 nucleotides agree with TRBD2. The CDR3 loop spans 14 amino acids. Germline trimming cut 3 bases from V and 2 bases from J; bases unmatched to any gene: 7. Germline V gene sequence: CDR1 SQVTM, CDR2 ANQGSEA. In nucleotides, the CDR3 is TGCAGCGTTGAGGATGGGGGGGTCGCCTACGAGCAGTACTTC. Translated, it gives CSVEDGGVAYEQYF.

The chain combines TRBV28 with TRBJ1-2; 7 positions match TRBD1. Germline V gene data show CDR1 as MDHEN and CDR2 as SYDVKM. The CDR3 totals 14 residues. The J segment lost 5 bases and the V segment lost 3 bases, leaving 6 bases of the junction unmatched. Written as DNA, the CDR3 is TGTGCCAGCAGTTTCCGACAGGGAATGTATGGCTACACCTTC. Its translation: CASSFRQGMYGYTF.